The 20 T cell receptor beta chains in this list originate from one sample, sequenced in a study of blood T cells in healthy people across ages. With a J-beta primer mix and a sample-barcoded 5' primer, a second PCR ran 7 to 11 cycles. Using its own MiXCR run on the 5' RACE reads, TCRdb lists one record per CDR3 protein. This sample has some 880,000 distinct CDR3 sequences, with 35% to 40% found just once. Sequences were obtained from blood. These receptors were taken from a man between 18 and 29 years old in good health.

This chain links TRBV12-3 or TRBV12-4 with TRBJ1-5; D is ambiguous. Trimming cost V 5 bases and J 1 base, with 6 bases left between them. This CDR3 is built from 13 residues. CDR3 amino acids: CASSNLSNQPQHF. The CDR3 DNA follows: TGTGCCAGCAGTAATCTAAGCAATCAGCCCCAGCATTTT.

This chain joins TRBV12-3 or TRBV12-4 and TRBJ2-7; D call uncertain. This CDR3 is built from 16 residues. V gave up 5 bases and J gave up 2 bases, with 19 bases separating them. CDR3 sequence (DNA): TGTGCCAGCAGTCGCGCGAGTGGATTGAACACCTACGAGCAGTACTTC. Translated: CASSRASGLNTYEQYF.

V gene TRBV29-1 combines with J gene TRBJ1-1; D is uncertain. This CDR3 is built from 13 residues. V gave up 5 bases and J gave up 0 bases, with 10 bases separating them. CDR1 is SQVTM, CDR2 ANQGSEA, per germline. CDR3: CSVRRTLNTEAFF. The CDR3 bases are TGCAGCGTTCGGAGGACCTTGAACACTGAAGCTTTCTTT.

The chain uses TRBV6-2 or TRBV6-3 and TRBJ2-7, with 10 bases lining up with TRBD2. The J segment lost 7 bases and the V segment lost 10 bases, leaving 16 bases of the junction unmatched. Germline lookup yields CDR1 MNHEY and CDR2 SVGEGT. The CDR3 spans 15 residues. CDR3 protein: CATSQRGGNYNEQYF. CDR3 in DNA: TGTGCCACCAGCCAGCGGGGGGGAAACTACAATGAGCAGTACTTC.

This clonotype has a handful of counts. The rearrangement uses TRBV7-2 and TRBJ2-7, with 14 bases identical to TRBD2. There are 17 residues in the CDR3. The trim removed 0 bases at V and 2 bases at J, leaving 3 bases unmatched. Germline CDR1 SGHTA, CDR2 FQGNSA. CDR3 sequence reads: CASSLATGLAGAYEQYF. CDR3 coding DNA: TGTGCCAGCAGCTTAGCGACGGGACTAGCGGGGGCCTACGAGCAGTACTTC.

This clonotype was counted only a few times. The chain recombines TRBV10-3 with TRBJ1-2; D unresolved. The ends were cut back, 0 bases at V and 7 bases at J, with 6 bases in the middle. The CDR3 totals 12 residues. Germline V gives CDR1 ENHRY, CDR2 SYGVKD. The CDR3 DNA follows: TGTGCCATCAGTGAGTCTGCGGGTGGCTACACCTTC. Translated, it gives CAISESAGGYTF.

On this clonotype itself: This may stem from a read error, because a much larger clone lies one nucleotide away. The genes are TRBV12-3 or TRBV12-4 and TRBJ2-1; D unclear. V lost 5 bases, J lost 6 bases, and 11 bases lay in between. The CDR3 consists of 13 residues. The CDR3 sequence: CASSVGPLNEQFF. The CDR3 nucleotides are TGTGCCAGCAGTGTTGGGCCCCTCAATGAGCAGTTCTTC.

This chain connects TRBV7-2 to TRBJ2-1; 8 bases line up with TRBD2. The length of the CDR3 is 15 residues. Germline V gives CDR1 SGHTA, CDR2 FQGNSA. V lost 4 bases, J lost 7 bases, and 9 bases stayed unmatched. CDR3 sequence (DNA): TGTGCCAGCAGCTCCAAGCGGGGGTCTGGGAATGAGCAGTTCTTC. Its protein product is CASSSKRGSGNEQFF.

This clonotype occurred a few times. This chain uses TRBV5-1 with TRBJ1-6; D is uncertain. Trimming left V 1 base short and J 7 bases short, with 12 bases between. The CDR3 consists of 15 residues. CDR1 and CDR2 (germline): SGHRS, YFSETQ. CDR3 coding DNA: TGCGCCAGCAGCTTGCAAGTGTTAAGCAATTCACCCCTCCACTTT. It is translated as CASSLQVLSNSPLHF.

The sample holds a few counts of this clonotype. The CDR3 DNA reads as TGTGCCAGCAGCCCCAAACAGGGAAACACTGAAGCTTTCTTT. It yields the protein CASSPKQGNTEAFF. This sequence joins TRBV7-2 and TRBJ1-1; TRBD1 might be the D (6 bases). Germline lookup yields CDR1 SGHTA and CDR2 FQGNSA. Trimming stripped 5 bases from V and 2 bases from J, with 12 bases between. This CDR3 has 14 amino acids.

The chain is built from TRBV5-1 and TRBJ1-1; D not resolved. Trimming removed 3 bases at V and 1 base at J, with 13 bases between. Germline CDR1 is SGHRS and CDR2 is YFSETQ. The CDR3 runs to 15 residues. The CDR3 sequence is CASSSDTVGNTEAFF. The CDR3 DNA reads TGCGCCAGCAGCTCGGATACGGTTGGGAACACTGAAGCTTTCTTT.

This clonotype was seen more than once but under ten times. This chain connects TRBV5-1 to TRBJ2-6; D uncertain. Trimming left V 0 bases short and J 0 bases short, with 7 bases between. CDR3 length: 16 amino acids. The germline gives CDR1 SGHRS, CDR2 YFSETQ. The CDR3: CASSLAVFSGANVLTF. In DNA, the CDR3 is TGCGCCAGCAGCTTGGCGGTCTTCTCTGGGGCCAACGTCCTGACTTTC.

The rearrangement links TRBV12-3 or TRBV12-4 to TRBJ1-5; 7 bases agree with TRBD1. The CDR3 sequence is 14 residues long. Trimming removed 6 bases from V and 9 bases from J; junction bases left unmatched: 11. The CDR3 DNA is TGTGCCAGCAGAGAGGGACAGCGGACTCGGCCCCAGCATTTT. It is translated as CASREGQRTRPQHF.

This sequence joins TRBV29-1 and TRBJ2-7; weak D call: TRBD2 (5 bases). The germline V gene encodes CDR1 SQVTM and CDR2 ANQGSEA. This CDR3 has 13 amino acids. Trimming took 5 bases from V and 7 from J, leaving 18 bases between them. The CDR3 sequence: CSVLTAITGEQYF. In DNA form, the CDR3 reads TGCAGCGTTCTGACCGCCATCACGGGGGAGCAGTACTTC.

This sequence joins TRBV29-1 and TRBJ2-1; D tentatively fits TRBD1 or TRBD2 (5 bases each). Trimming removed 6 bases at V and 2 bases at J, with 17 bases between. Germline assignment: CDR1 SQVTM and CDR2 ANQGSEA. The CDR3 has 15 amino acids. CDR3 protein: CSVPVGVDPYNEQFF. The CDR3 region has the DNA TGCAGCGTCCCCGTGGGGGTCGATCCCTACAATGAGCAGTTCTTC.

The chain employs TRBV5-6 and TRBJ1-1; D remains unclear. The length of the CDR3 is 15 residues. V lost 0 bases to trimming and J lost 2 bases, with 11 bases between them. Germline CDR1 and CDR2: SGHDT and YYEEEE. Here the CDR3 reads CASSLVGIANTEAFF. For the CDR3, the DNA is TGTGCCAGCAGCTTGGTAGGGATCGCCAACACTGAAGCTTTCTTT.

Details on this clonotype: The junction differs from germline at one of its ends, possibly a read error. The V and J genes are TRBV12-3 or TRBV12-4 and TRBJ2-3; TRBD2 matches at 9 bases. CDR3 length: 16 amino acids. This CDR3 reads CASSLWAGGRTDAQYF. The CDR3 bases are TGTGCCAGCAGTTTGTGGGCGGGGGGGCGCACAGATGCGCAGTATTTT.

The V and J genes are TRBV12-3 or TRBV12-4 and TRBJ1-4, with a weak D call TRBD1 (5 bases). The ends were cut back, 2 bases at V and 4 bases at J, with 11 bases in the middle. The CDR3 extends over 15 amino acids. CDR3 in amino acids: CASSLWGSGNEKLFF. The CDR3 DNA reads TGTGCCAGCAGTTTATGGGGGAGCGGTAATGAAAAACTGTTTTTT.

The chain carries TRBV5-1 and TRBJ1-2; D ambiguous. Germline V gene data show CDR1 as SGHRS and CDR2 as YFSETQ. This CDR3 is 14 amino acids long. V shed 0 bases and J shed 5 bases, with 11 bases lying between them. The CDR3 DNA reads TGCGCCAGCAGCTTGGCCGGTGGTCTGTATGGCTACACCTTC. Translating it yields CASSLAGGLYGYTF.

The rearrangement links TRBV7-2 to TRBJ1-6; 9 bases line up with TRBD1. The germline V gene has CDR1 SGHTA and CDR2 FQGNSA. Losses at the gene ends were 2 bases for V and 9 bases for J; bases not matched to a gene: 5. The CDR3 sequence is 15 residues long. The CDR3 loop is CASSLMDRGSSPLHF. Here the CDR3 DNA reads TGTGCCAGCAGCTTAATGGACAGGGGTTCTTCACCCCTCCACTTT.